This T cell receptor beta chain was identified in a study of post-analysis software for immune sequencing data (dated by TCRdb to the mid-2010s). Regarding the complete study: Relapsing-remitting, secondary progressive and progressive-relapsing multiple sclerosis were recorded as disease courses, and subtype annotation was lacking for some patients. The patient repertoires were set against about 12 previously published healthy control repertoires from donors whose ages ranged from about 6 to 25 years. A subset of samples was prepared in parallel using single-end sample barcoding, then pooled and co-amplified after Illumina adapter ligation.

Study-wide findings and limitations: Significantly lower normalized Chao1 diversity was found in multiple sclerosis patients than in controls, suggesting substantial peripheral T-cell clonal expansion. Strong co-clustering of samples prepared in the same batch was shown by direct clustering with F measure, prompting a batch-effect correction. Several TRBV segments, including TRBV5-6, TRBV5-1 and TRBV20-1, were significantly more frequent in patients than controls. The multiple sclerosis patient group was slightly younger than the control group.

Germline trimming amounts to 2 bases on V and 5 bases on J, with 11 as the count of junction bases outside the gene matches. The CDR3 contains 16 residues, cysteine and phenylalanine counted. Only CDR3 DNA remains: 48 bases, in frame from the first base. CDR1 and CDR2 are drawn from the germline V gene: ENHRY, SYGVKD. Remarks on this clonotype: Its specific antigen is unknown. No qualities accompany the bases; no much larger clone lies one base away.

The library was made by PCR. TCRdb lists the instrument as Illumina HiSeq 2500. To reduce PCR and sequencing biases, unique molecular identifiers were incorporated into the TCR beta cDNA libraries. Every 1 to 10 million input T cells yielded approximately 500,000 cDNA molecules, meaning each molecule approximated one T cell. The patient libraries were prepared and sequenced with the same protocol used for the earlier healthy control dataset. Within a given batch, samples were prepared together, multiplexed and sequenced on the same HiSeq lane. As for how the authors treated the data: MIGEC handled the raw barcoded reads, throwing out single-read molecular identifier groups before consensus assembly and CDR3 extraction. VDJtools was used for post-analysis of the clonotype tables, with diversity normalized by down-sampling every dataset to the smallest sample size. To correct batch-related cross-sample contamination, repertoire overlap clustering matched CDR3 amino acid sequences but not nucleotide sequences. TCRdb passed the public sequencing reads through fastp at Q25 and MiXCR, retaining productive beta sequences. Every CDR3 protein is listed once, alongside the most common genes and DNA of its rows. TCRdb's processing, not the study's, gives the V and J calls here. The sample records 450,000 to 700,000 distinct CDR3 sequences, 44% of which are singletons. The ten most abundant clones make up more than 1.5% of the sample.

TCR beta repertoires were profiled from peripheral blood of approximately 13 young patients with multiple sclerosis to demonstrate the VDJtools post-analysis software. The multiple sclerosis patients were children and adolescents between roughly 6 and 17 years of age. Recombination linked TRBV10-3 to TRBJ1-1, with 7 bases matching TRBD1. Sequenced sample: blood. This clonotype was sampled from a girl between 10 and 17 years old with multiple sclerosis. The DNA sequence follows: TGTGCCATCAGTGAGCCGCAGGGGGGGCCGGGGACTGAAGCTTTCTTT. This codes for CAISEPQGGPGTEAFF.